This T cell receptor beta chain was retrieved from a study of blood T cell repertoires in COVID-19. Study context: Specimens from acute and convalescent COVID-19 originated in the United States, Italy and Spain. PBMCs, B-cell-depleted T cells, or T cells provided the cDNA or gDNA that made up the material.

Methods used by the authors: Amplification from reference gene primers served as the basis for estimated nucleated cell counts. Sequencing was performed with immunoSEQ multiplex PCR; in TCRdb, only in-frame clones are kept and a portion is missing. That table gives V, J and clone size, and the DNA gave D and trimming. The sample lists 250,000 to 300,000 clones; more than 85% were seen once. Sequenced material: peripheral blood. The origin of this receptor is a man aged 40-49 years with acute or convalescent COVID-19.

CDR3 DNA: TGTGCCAGCAGTTACTCGAGGGCTAGCCCTGGGACCTTC. Its translation: CASSYSRASPGTF. J is TRBJ1-2 and V is TRBV6-5, with D unclear. V was cut by 0 bases and J by 14 bases, with 16 bases left in between. The CDR3 covers 13 residues. The germline CDR1 and CDR2 sequences are MNHEY and SVGAGI.